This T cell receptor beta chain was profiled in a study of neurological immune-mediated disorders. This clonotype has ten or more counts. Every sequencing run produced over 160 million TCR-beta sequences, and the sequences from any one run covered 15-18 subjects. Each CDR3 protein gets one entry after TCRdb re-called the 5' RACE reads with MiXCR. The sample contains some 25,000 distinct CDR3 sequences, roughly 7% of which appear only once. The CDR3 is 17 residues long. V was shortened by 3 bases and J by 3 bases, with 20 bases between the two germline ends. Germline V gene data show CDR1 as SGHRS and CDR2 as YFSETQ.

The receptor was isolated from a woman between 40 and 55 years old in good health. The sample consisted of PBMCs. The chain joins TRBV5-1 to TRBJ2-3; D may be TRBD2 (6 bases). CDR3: CASSWGVGSGGTDTQYF. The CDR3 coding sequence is TGCGCCAGCAGCTGGGGAGTCGGTAGCGGAGGGACAGATACGCAGTATTTT.